What follows are 24 T cell receptor beta chains derived from one specimen sequenced in a study of T cells in localized non-small cell lung cancer. Using immunoSEQ multiplex PCR, the repertoire was profiled, and TCRdb retains in-frame clones only, with some absent. This table has roughly 33,000 clones, roughly 90% appearing once. The specimen was peripheral blood, collected before any cancer treatment. The receptors come from a woman aged 35 to 75 with stage I lung adenocarcinoma.

This clone rates as medium-sized. CDR3: CASSQSSGNYGYTF. In DNA, the CDR3 is TGTGCCAGCAGCCAATCGTCAGGGAACTATGGCTACACCTTC. The V gene is TRBV16, the J gene TRBJ1-2, with D possibly TRBD1 on 5 matching bases. The CDR3 loop spans 14 amino acids. CDR1 and CDR2 (germline): KGHSY, FQNENV. Trimming removed 0 bases from V and 2 bases from J, with 7 bases in between.

CDR3: CASKEQVSYNSPLHF. Written as DNA, the CDR3 is TGTGCCAGCAAGGAACAGGTCTCCTATAATTCACCCCTCCACTTT. This chain links TRBV2 with TRBJ1-6, with TRBD1 as a possible D gene (5 bases). The ends were cut back, 7 bases at V and 0 bases at J, with 10 bases in the middle. The germline CDR1 and CDR2 sequences are SNHLY and FYNNEI. This CDR3 region has 15 residues. The variable domain in full, completed from reference TRBV2 and TRBJ1-6, reads EPEVTQTPSHQVTQMGQEVILRCVPISNHLYFYWYRQILGQKVEFLVSFYNNEISEKSEIFDDQFSVERPDGSNFTLKIRSTKLEDSAMYFCASKEQVSYNSPLHFGNGTRLTVT.

The chain employs TRBV7-2 and TRBJ2-3; D is uncertain. Trimming left V 6 bases short and J 1 base short, with 2 bases between. This CDR3 is 11 amino acids long. Germline loops: CDR1 SGHTA, CDR2 FQGNSA. The CDR3, as DNA: TGTGCCAGCAGACGCACAGATACGCAGTATTTT. Translating gives CASRRTDTQYF.

The V gene is TRBV7-2, the J gene TRBJ2-3; TRBD2 matches 7 bases. This CDR3 region has 13 residues. Per germline, CDR1 SGHTA and CDR2 FQGNSA. After removal of 5 bases from V and 5 bases from J, the junction contained 4 bases not matched to a gene. In nucleotides, the CDR3 is TGTGCCAGCAGCCCCTGGGGGGGAGATACGCAGTATTTT. As protein: CASSPWGGDTQYF.

In DNA, the CDR3 is TGTGCCAGCAGCGTCCGGCAGGGTGGTTACGAGCAGTACTTC. As protein: CASSVRQGGYEQYF. This rearrangement joins TRBV11-3 to TRBJ2-7, with TRBD1 as a possible D gene (5 bases). Germline CDR1 and CDR2: SGHNT and YENEEA. V was pared by 5 bases and J by 4 bases, with 15 bases between. The CDR3 extends over 14 amino acids.

The chain links TRBV6-6 to TRBJ2-2; D gene ambiguous. The germline gives CDR1 MNHNY, CDR2 SVGAGI (reference sequence). The V gene lost 5 bases and the J gene lost 3 bases, with 10 bases spanning the gap. The CDR3 contains 14 residues. The CDR3 protein is CASSLDTYTGELFF. The CDR3 nucleotides are TGTGCCAGCAGTCTCGACACCTACACCGGGGAGCTGTTTTTT.

The chain is built from TRBV7-2 and TRBJ2-1; unclear D gene. The CDR3 runs to 13 residues. Looked up from germline, CDR1 is SGHTA and CDR2 is FQGNSA. Trimming pared 1 base from V and 4 bases from J, leaving 5 bases between. The CDR3 spells CASSLELYNEQFF. CDR3 DNA: TGTGCCAGCAGCTTAGAGCTATACAATGAGCAGTTCTTC.

This clone was detected only a few times. CDR3 bases: TGCGCCAGCTCCTATGGGGGGTCCTACGAGCAGTACTTC. It specifies CASSYGGSYEQYF. The J gene is TRBJ2-7, the V gene TRBV10-1; D is possibly TRBD2 (6 bases). The CDR3 runs to 13 residues. V gave up 8 bases and J gave up 1 base, with 12 bases separating them. Germline CDR1 is WNHNN and CDR2 is SYGVQD (reference sequence).

The V call is TRBV5-8, the J call TRBJ1-2; maybe TRBD1 (5 bases). V shed 3 bases and J shed 0 bases, with 6 bases lying between them. This CDR3 spans 13 amino acids. The germline V gene has CDR1 SGHTS and CDR2 YDEGEE. The CDR3 region is CASSSTANYGYTF. The CDR3 bases are TGTGCCAGCAGCTCGACAGCTAACTATGGCTACACCTTC.

This clone was observed once. J is TRBJ1-1 and V is TRBV27; no reliable D call. The V gene's germline CDR1 is MNHEY and CDR2 SMNVEV (reference sequence). V was trimmed by 2 bases and J by 1 base, leaving 11 bases between them. The CDR3 sequence is 15 residues long. The CDR3 sequence is CASSLDWPENTEAFF. DNA for the CDR3: TGTGCCAGCAGTTTAGATTGGCCAGAGAACACTGAAGCTTTCTTT.

The chain employs TRBV15 and TRBJ2-3; D is perhaps TRBD2 (5 bases). Looked up from germline, CDR1 is LNHNV and CDR2 is YYDKDF (reference sequence). Trimming pared 0 bases from V and 6 bases from J, leaving 7 bases between. CDR3 size: 13 residues. As DNA, the CDR3 is TGTGCCACCAGCAGAGATCGAGGGGATACGCAGTATTTT. This sequence encodes CATSRDRGDTQYF. The full variable domain, with the rest looked up from reference TRBV15 and TRBJ2-3, is DAMVIQNPRYQVTQFGKPVTLSCSQTLNHNVMYWYQQKSSQAPKLLFHYYDKDFNNEADTPDNFQSRRPNTSFCFLDIRSPGLGDTAMYLCATSRDRGDTQYFGPGTRLTVL.

With respect to this clone: One end of the junction is discordant with germline, which a read error may explain. The chain couples TRBV27 to TRBJ2-7, with 8 bases matching TRBD1. The germline gives CDR1 MNHEY, CDR2 SMNVEV (reference sequence). The CDR3 consists of 19 residues. The chain's CDR3 is CASSLSLPSMDRVSYEQYF. DNA for the CDR3: TGTGCCAGCAGCTTATCACTGCCCTCGATGGACAGGGTCTCCTACGAGCAGTACTTC.

The rearrangement joins TRBV5-1 to TRBJ2-1; 7 bases line up with TRBD2. Germline V lookup: CDR1 SGHRS, CDR2 YFSETQ. The J segment lost 2 bases and the V segment lost 4 bases, leaving 6 bases of the junction unmatched. The CDR3 extends over 15 amino acids. Here the CDR3 reads CASSLSGEPYNEQFF. CDR3 sequence (DNA): TGCGCCAGCAGCCTGAGCGGGGAACCCTACAATGAGCAGTTCTTC.

The CDR3 DNA sequence: TGTGCCACCAGGGTTGGGCTAGCGGGGGGGTCCTACAATGAGCAGTTCTTC. It yields the protein CATRVGLAGGSYNEQFF. This chain joins TRBV15 and TRBJ2-1, with 12 positions matching TRBD2. The ends lost 6 bases at V and 1 base at J; junction bases unmatched: 7. Per germline, CDR1 LNHNV and CDR2 YYDKDF (reference sequence). CDR3 size: 17 residues.

This sequence joins TRBV19 and TRBJ1-1; 8 nucleotides align to TRBD1. V was clipped by 9 bases and J by 5 bases; unmatched bases: 14. The CDR3 is made up of 15 amino acids. In germline, CDR1 is LNHDA, CDR2 SQIVND (reference sequence). CDR3 sequence reads: CASNYDRGWLTEAFF. The CDR3 DNA reads as TGTGCCAGCAACTACGACAGGGGATGGTTAACTGAAGCTTTCTTT.

On this clone: This specimen includes other DNA sequences encoding the same CDR3. V and J are TRBV6-5 and TRBJ1-5, with D uncertain. Trimming removed 0 bases from V and 1 base from J, with 4 bases in between. The CDR3 spans 14 residues. Germline V gives CDR1 MNHEY, CDR2 SVGAGI. CDR3 sequence: CASSYSGSNQPQHF. In DNA form, the CDR3 reads TGTGCCAGCAGTTACTCAGGGAGCAATCAGCCCCAGCATTTT.

The chain recombines TRBV2 with TRBJ2-1; D perhaps matches TRBD2 (5 bases). The ends were cut back, 7 bases at V and 7 bases at J, with 20 bases in the middle. CDR3 length equals 15 residues. The germline V gene encodes CDR1 SNHLY and CDR2 FYNNEI. The CDR3 DNA follows: TGTGCCAGCAACCAACTAGACCGGACGCTTAATGAGCAGTTCTTC. Its translation: CASNQLDRTLNEQFF.

The chain uses TRBV18 and TRBJ1-1; 8 bases align to TRBD1. This CDR3 spans 14 amino acids. V trimming: 5 bases; J trimming: 5 bases; junction bases outside the gene matches: 7. CDR1 and CDR2 (germline): KGHSH, LQKENI. The chain's CDR3 is CASSTRTGMTEAFF. The CDR3 DNA reads as TGTGCCAGCTCAACTAGGACAGGGATGACTGAAGCTTTCTTT.

The CDR3 DNA is TGCGCCAGCAGCCAAGATGATCGGGGAACCTATGGCTACACCTTC. Translated: CASSQDDRGTYGYTF. This chain joins TRBV4-3 and TRBJ1-2; D unresolved. Germline V gives CDR1 LGHNA, CDR2 YSLEER. V was cut by 0 bases and J by 4 bases, with 12 bases left in between. The CDR3 has 15 residues.

The chain joins TRBV11-2 to TRBJ2-1; D gene unclear. The germline V gene encodes CDR1 SGHAT and CDR2 FQNNGV. This CDR3 has 13 residues. The ends were cut back, 0 bases at V and 4 bases at J, with 4 bases in the middle. Here the CDR3 DNA reads TGTGCCAGCAGCTTAGAGGTTTACAATGAGCAGTTCTTC. Its protein product is CASSLEVYNEQFF. Full variable domain (outside the CDR3, taken from reference TRBV11-2 and TRBJ2-1): EAGVAQSPRYKIIEKRQSVAFWCNPISGHATLYWYQQILGQGPKLLIQFQNNGVVDDSQLPKDRFSAERLKGVDSTLKIQPAKLEDSAVYLCASSLEVYNEQFFGPGTRLTVL.

The chain is built from TRBV6-4 and TRBJ2-7; 10 bases are shared with TRBD2. The junction had 15 bases not matched to a gene; V was cut back by 6 bases and J by 4 bases. The germline V gene has CDR1 MRHNA and CDR2 SNTAGT. This CDR3 contains 17 residues. The CDR3 bases are TGTGCCAGCAGCCGAACCCCCTTCCTAGCGGGAGTATACGAGCAGTACTTC. Translating it yields CASSRTPFLAGVYEQYF.

The chain links TRBV27 to TRBJ2-5, with D perhaps matching TRBD1 (6 bases). The germline CDR1 and CDR2 sequences are MNHEY and SMNVEV (reference sequence). The V and J ends lost 3 bases and 4 bases respectively, with 21 bases between them. This CDR3 has 17 residues. CDR3 DNA: TGTGCCAGCAGTTTTTCCACCGGGCCCCAAGGGGGAGAGACCCAGTACTTC. Residues: CASSFSTGPQGGETQYF.

This chain links TRBV7-8 with TRBJ2-1, with D possibly called TRBD1 or TRBD2 (5 bases each). Trimming removed 5 bases from V and 0 bases from J, with 11 bases in between. Germline values: CDR1 SGHVS, CDR2 FQNEAQ. The length of the CDR3 is 15 residues. This CDR3 reads CASSRDVSSYNEQFF. Written as DNA, the CDR3 is TGTGCCAGCAGCCGGGACGTCAGCTCCTACAATGAGCAGTTCTTC.

The rearrangement links TRBV11-2 to TRBJ2-3; 10 bases align to TRBD2. J lost 1 base, V lost 5 bases, and 3 bases had no gene match. The CDR3 consists of 15 residues. Germline V gene data show CDR1 as SGHAT and CDR2 as FQNNGV. The CDR3 DNA reads TGTGCCAGCAGCCATGGGACTAGCGGCACAGATACGCAGTATTTT. It specifies CASSHGTSGTDTQYF.